Following are 11 T cell receptor beta chains from one sample sequenced in a study of regulatory T cells in long-lasting Graves disease. Time point described: newly diagnosed GD, antithyroid drugs for less than 3 months. Extracted RNA from PBMCs served as the source of the TCR library. CDR3 regions were amplified by Arm-PCR using iRepertoire HTBI primers to build TCR beta libraries. Using its own MiXCR run on the multiplex PCR reads, TCRdb lists one record per CDR3 protein. The sample yields 400,000 to 650,000 distinct CDR3 sequences, roughly a sixth seen once. The data also belong to a second study, concerning T cells in Graves' hyperthyroidism and ophthalmopathy.

The material sequenced was peripheral blood mononuclear cells (PBMCs), taken at new diagnosis, from a patient treated with antithyroid drugs. These receptors all stem from a woman aged 35 to 59 with Graves disease.

Ten or more counts support this clonotype. The chain has TRBV5-1 and TRBJ2-1; a possible D gene is TRBD1 (6 bases). CDR1 is SGHRS, CDR2 YFSETQ, per germline. The CDR3 length is 15 residues. Trimming pared 1 base from V and 5 bases from J, leaving 13 bases between. CDR3 bases: TGCGCCAGCAGCTTGACAGGGCCCGGGAACAATGAGCAGTTCTTC. Translation gives CASSLTGPGNNEQFF.

At least ten counts were recorded for this clonotype. The chain carries TRBV2 and TRBJ2-5, with D possibly matching TRBD2 (6 bases). CDR3 length equals 14 residues. Between the trimmed V and J ends, which lost 2 bases and 5 bases, there was a span of 12 bases. In germline, CDR1 is SNHLY, CDR2 FYNNEI. In DNA form, the CDR3 reads TGTGCCAGCAGTGAAACTAGCTTGGTGGAGACCCAGTACTTC. The encoded protein is CASSETSLVETQYF.

This clonotype was seen only a few times. The V and J genes are TRBV6-1 and TRBJ2-3; TRBD2 aligns across 8 bases. Germline V gene lookup returns CDR1 MNHNS and CDR2 SASEGT. The CDR3 is 14 amino acids. With 6 bases clipped from V and 4 bases from J, the junction kept 6 bases outside the gene matches. CDR3 region: CASSAGLESDTQYF. The CDR3 DNA is TGTGCCAGCAGCGCGGGACTAGAGTCAGATACGCAGTATTTT.

This clonotype was counted at least ten times. The rearrangement links TRBV18 to TRBJ2-5; no reliable D call. The CDR3 runs to 12 residues. Per germline, CDR1 KGHSH and CDR2 LQKENI. The V and J ends lost 2 bases and 4 bases respectively, with 5 bases between them. CDR3 region: CASSPSSETQYF. The CDR3 DNA reads as TGTGCCAGCTCACCAAGCTCAGAGACCCAGTACTTC.

The rearrangement uses TRBV2 and TRBJ1-6; 10 bases are shared with TRBD1. CDR3 size: 15 residues. V gave up 1 base and J gave up 11 bases; unmatched junction bases: 5. Per germline, CDR1 SNHLY and CDR2 FYNNEI. The CDR3 is CASSEEGTGVPPLHF. The CDR3 coding sequence is TGTGCCAGCAGTGAAGAAGGGACAGGGGTTCCACCCCTCCACTTT.

This clonotype was detected ten times or more. V and J are TRBV12-3 or TRBV12-4 and TRBJ1-2; D unclear. Trimming stripped 4 bases from V and 4 bases from J, with 10 bases between. The CDR3 loop spans 13 amino acids. In DNA form, the CDR3 reads TGTGCCAGCAGTTCCACAGTCCCCTATGGCTACACCTTC. It specifies CASSSTVPYGYTF.

This clonotype was counted many times. This chain links TRBV6-2 or TRBV6-3 with TRBJ1-4, with 8 bases aligning to TRBD1. The CDR3 length is 15 residues. Germline lookup yields CDR1 MNHEY and CDR2 SVGEGT. V shed 2 bases and J 3 bases; nucleotides not matched to a gene: 2. CDR3 nucleotide sequence: TGTGCCAGCAGTTACGCGGGACAGGCTAATGAAAAACTGTTTTTT. Its protein is CASSYAGQANEKLFF.

This clonotype was recorded at least ten times. The chain carries TRBV7-8 and TRBJ2-7; possibly TRBD2 for D (5 bases). The CDR3 runs to 14 residues. CDR1 is SGHVS and CDR2 is FQNEAQ in the germline V gene. Trimming left V 1 base short and J 2 bases short, with 9 bases between. The CDR3, as DNA: TGTGCCAGCAGCTTAGGGACTTTAACCTACGAGCAGTACTTC. It specifies CASSLGTLTYEQYF.

The chain employs TRBV5-1 and TRBJ1-1; perhaps TRBD1 as D (5 bases). Germline CDR1 and CDR2: SGHRS and YFSETQ. Trimming left V 2 bases short and J 4 bases short, with 12 bases between. The CDR3 length is 14 residues. The CDR3 reads CASSFMDTSTEAFF. The CDR3 nucleotides are TGCGCCAGCAGCTTTATGGACACGAGCACTGAAGCTTTCTTT.

This clonotype was detected only a few times. This chain uses TRBV6-5 with TRBJ1-1; D call uncertain. With 2 bases removed from V and 8 bases from J, the gap between germline ends came to 6 bases. CDR1 is MNHEY, CDR2 SVGAGI, per germline. CDR3 length: 11 residues. Written as DNA, the CDR3 is TGTGCCAGCAGTTACGGCCAGGAAGCTTTCTTT. Protein sequence: CASSYGQEAFF.

This clonotype was detected many times. The chain carries TRBV3-1 and TRBJ2-1; 12 nucleotides match TRBD2. Germline V gene lookup returns CDR1 LGHDT and CDR2 YNNKEL (reference sequence). Trimming took 1 base from V and 7 from J; bases not matched to a gene: 8. The CDR3 loop spans 17 amino acids. CDR3: CASSQGLAGGRGNEQFF. DNA for the CDR3: TGTGCCAGCAGCCAAGGGCTAGCGGGGGGGCGAGGGAATGAGCAGTTCTTC.